Listed here are 25 T cell receptor beta chains from one sample, sequenced in a study of cytomegalovirus exposure and HLA in healthy donors. Profiled with immunoSEQ multiplex PCR; TCRdb holds only in-frame clones, not every one. The sample records about 170,000 clones, roughly 90% being singletons. What was sequenced was PBMCs. The source of these receptors is a woman between 18 and 30 years old in good health and CMV-seropositive.

The chain employs TRBV15 and TRBJ2-3, with 9 nucleotides matching TRBD2. This CDR3 contains 17 residues. V trimming: 3 bases; J trimming: 6 bases; junction bases outside the gene matches: 13. Germline assignment: CDR1 LNHNV and CDR2 YYDKDF (reference sequence). CDR3: CATSSLATSGSEDTQYF. CDR3 DNA sequence: TGTGCCACCAGCAGTCTGGCTACTAGCGGGTCAGAGGATACGCAGTATTTT.

The V call is TRBV7-8, the J call TRBJ1-5, with D tentatively TRBD1 (5 bases). Germline V lookup: CDR1 SGHVS, CDR2 FQNEAQ. The ends were cut back, 3 bases at V and 3 bases at J, with 12 bases in the middle. CDR3 length: 15 residues. The DNA of the CDR3 is TGTGCCAGCAGCTTGATGGGGCAGAACAATCAGCCCCAGCATTTT. This codes for CASSLMGQNNQPQHF.

For the CDR3, the DNA is TGTGCCAGCTTGGGCGGGAGTAACTACGAGCAGTACTTC. Its protein product is CASLGGSNYEQYF. The chain uses TRBV7-9 and TRBJ2-7; 7 bases agree with TRBD2. Germline V gives CDR1 SEHNR, CDR2 FQNEAQ (reference sequence). V lost 8 bases to trimming and J lost 3 bases; unmatched junction nucleotides: 7. The CDR3 is made up of 13 amino acids.

There are a few counts of this clone. The rearrangement links TRBV27 to TRBJ2-7, with D perhaps TRBD1 (6 bases). From germline, CDR1 is MNHEY and CDR2 SMNVEV (reference sequence). The CDR3 contains 16 residues. Trimming stripped 4 bases from V and 3 bases from J, with 19 bases between. This CDR3 is CASSSDRRPLSYEQYF. CDR3 nucleotide sequence: TGTGCCAGCAGTTCCGACAGGCGACCCCTCAGCTACGAGCAGTACTTC.

The chain carries TRBV9 and TRBJ2-1, with D perhaps TRBD2 (6 bases). The length of the CDR3 is 13 residues. The germline gives CDR1 SGDLS, CDR2 YYNGEE. Trimming cost V 4 bases and J 7 bases, with 12 bases left between them. In DNA form, the CDR3 reads TGTGCCAGCAGCCTTAGACTAGTTAATGAGCAGTTCTTC. Its translation: CASSLRLVNEQFF.

This chain links TRBV7-2 with TRBJ1-2, with D uncertain. The CDR3 loop spans 15 amino acids. The germline gives CDR1 SGHTA, CDR2 FQGNSA. The ends were cut back, 6 bases at V and 5 bases at J, with 19 bases in the middle. This CDR3 reads CASRQVRGLSYGYTF. In nucleotides, the CDR3 is TGTGCCAGCAGACAAGTCCGGGGTCTATCTTATGGCTACACCTTC.

The chain couples TRBV2 to TRBJ2-2; possible D gene TRBD1, 5 bases. Germline assignment: CDR1 SNHLY and CDR2 FYNNEI. Trimming cost V 7 bases and J 5 bases, with 11 bases left between them. This CDR3 contains 13 residues. Here the CDR3 reads CASKGPGTGELFF. For the CDR3, the DNA is TGTGCCAGCAAGGGGCCTGGGACCGGGGAGCTGTTTTTT.

The chain recombines TRBV27 with TRBJ2-7; D is unclear. The CDR3 sequence is 14 residues long. CDR1 is MNHEY and CDR2 is SMNVEV in the germline V gene (reference sequence). V lost 0 bases, J lost 3 bases, and 9 bases lay in between. The CDR3 DNA follows: TGTGCCAGCAGTTTATCGAGATATCTCTACGAGCAGTACTTC. Its translation: CASSLSRYLYEQYF.

The chain uses TRBV28 and TRBJ2-3, with D perhaps TRBD2 (6 bases). CDR3 size: 15 residues. V shed 8 bases and J shed 1 base, with 16 bases lying between them. CDR1 is MDHEN, CDR2 SYDVKM, per germline. The CDR3 DNA follows: TGTGCCAGCTTTTTTAGCGGAGCCCGCACAGATACGCAGTATTTT. Translation gives CASFFSGARTDTQYF.

CDR3 sequence reads: CASSRQEETQYF. The DNA of the CDR3 is TGTGCCAGCTCACGGCAGGAAGAGACCCAGTACTTC. The V and J genes are TRBV18 and TRBJ2-5, with no clear D. The germline CDR1 and CDR2 sequences are KGHSH and LQKENI. The CDR3 is 12 residues long. Trimming left V 4 bases short and J 3 bases short, with 6 bases between.

J is TRBJ1-3 and V is TRBV30, with D tentatively TRBD1 (5 bases). CDR3 length: 10 amino acids. The germline gives CDR1 GTSNPN, CDR2 SVGIG (reference sequence). V was pared by 5 bases and J by 7 bases, with 6 bases between. The CDR3 spells CAWRGNTIYF. The CDR3 bases are TGTGCCTGGCGGGGGAACACCATATATTTT.

This rearrangement joins TRBV7-2 to TRBJ2-7; D is perhaps TRBD2 (6 bases). The CDR3 totals 15 residues. The V gene lost 2 bases and the J gene lost 3 bases, with 14 bases spanning the gap. The germline V gene encodes CDR1 SGHTA and CDR2 FQGNSA. Here the CDR3 DNA reads TGTGCCAGCAGCTTATCCCCCACGGGAGACTACGAGCAGTACTTC. Translated, it gives CASSLSPTGDYEQYF.

This clone was recorded once. CDR3 region: CASSETGLAGPGELFF. The CDR3, as DNA: TGTGCCAGCAGTGAAACAGGCCTAGCGGGACCCGGGGAGCTGTTTTTT. V gene TRBV2 combines with J gene TRBJ2-2; 9 bases agree with TRBD2. The CDR3 has 16 amino acids. Germline trimming cut 2 bases from V and 6 bases from J; bases unmatched to any gene: 7. Germline V CDR1 and CDR2: SNHLY, FYNNEI.

This clone was seen just once. The V gene is TRBV11-3, the J gene TRBJ1-5; D gene uncertain. Per the germline V gene, CDR1 is SGHNT and CDR2 is YENEEA. CDR3 size: 12 residues. V was pared by 3 bases and J by 5 bases, with 5 bases between. The CDR3 coding sequence is TGTGCCAGCAGCTTCTACGATCAGCCCCAGCATTTT. Its translation: CASSFYDQPQHF.

The chain couples TRBV7-9 to TRBJ2-7, with 9 bases aligning to TRBD1. The trim removed 10 bases at V and 8 bases at J, leaving 15 bases unmatched. CDR1 is SEHNR, CDR2 FQNEAQ, per germline (reference sequence). The CDR3 has 14 amino acids. The CDR3 is CATTAGTGSNQQYF. In nucleotides, the CDR3 is TGTGCCACCACAGCCGGGACAGGGTCAAATCAGCAGTACTTC. The full variable domain, its missing parts supplied by reference TRBV7-9 and TRBJ2-7, is DTGVSQNPRHKITKRGQNVTFRCDPISEHNRLYWYRQTLGQGPEFLTYFQNEAQLEKSRLLSDRFSAERPKGSFSTLEIQRTEQGDSAMYLCATTAGTGSNQQYFGPGTRLTVT.

V gene TRBV19 combines with J gene TRBJ1-4; possible D gene TRBD1, 6 bases. Looked up from germline, CDR1 is LNHDA and CDR2 is SQIVND (reference sequence). V was clipped by 10 bases and J by 2 bases, with 17 bases between them. This CDR3 is 15 amino acids long. This chain's CDR3 is CATRPTGTTNEKLFF. The CDR3 DNA is TGTGCCACCCGGCCCACAGGGACCACTAATGAAAAACTGTTTTTT.

V gene TRBV2 combines with J gene TRBJ2-7, with 7 bases aligning to TRBD2. The CDR3 loop spans 14 amino acids. In germline, CDR1 is SNHLY, CDR2 FYNNEI. Trimming took 0 bases from V and 7 from J; bases not matched to a gene: 6. The CDR3 sequence is CASSEAGGVGEQYF. The DNA of the CDR3 is TGTGCCAGCAGTGAAGCGGGGGGGGTAGGAGAGCAGTACTTC.

This rearrangement joins TRBV5-4 to TRBJ2-7; 9 nucleotides line up with TRBD1. The germline V gene has CDR1 SGHNT and CDR2 YYREEE (reference sequence). The V gene end was trimmed by 2 bases and the J gene end by 3 bases; junction bases not matched to a gene: 6. This CDR3 spans 15 amino acids. CDR3 residues: CASSLGTGHYYEQYF. CDR3 DNA: TGTGCCAGCAGCTTAGGGACAGGGCATTACTACGAGCAGTACTTC.

The chain combines TRBV9 with TRBJ1-3, with D hard to call. Trimming took off 0 bases at V and 7 bases at J, with 8 bases between the two ends. CDR3 length: 13 amino acids. From germline, CDR1 is SGDLS and CDR2 YYNGEE. CDR3 region: CASSVATHNTIYF. In DNA, the CDR3 is TGTGCCAGCAGCGTAGCTACTCACAACACCATATATTTT.

This chain links TRBV28 with TRBJ2-3; the D gene is possibly TRBD2 (5 bases). This CDR3 region has 15 residues. Germline V gene lookup returns CDR1 MDHEN and CDR2 SYDVKM. V lost 6 bases to trimming and J lost 0 bases, with 13 bases between them. In DNA form, the CDR3 reads TGTGCCAGCAGGCCCTTTGGGGAGAGCACAGATACGCAGTATTTT. Translated: CASRPFGESTDTQYF. Combining the CDR3 with reference TRBV28 and TRBJ2-3 gives the whole variable domain DVKVTQSSRYLVKRTGEKVFLECVQDMDHENMFWYRQDPGLGLRLIYFSYDVKMKEKGDIPEGYSVSREKKERFSLILESASTNQTSMYLCASRPFGESTDTQYFGPGTRLTVL.

V is TRBV5-8 and J is TRBJ1-4, with D maybe TRBD1 (5 bases). The ends were cut back, 3 bases at V and 0 bases at J, with 12 bases in the middle. CDR3 length: 16 amino acids. The germline gives CDR1 SGHTS, CDR2 YDEGEE. The CDR3 DNA reads as TGTGCCAGCAGCTCCGGGGGATCCGCAACTAATGAAAAACTGTTTTTT. As protein: CASSSGGSATNEKLFF.

The chain is built from TRBV7-9 and TRBJ2-7, with 8 bases fitting TRBD1. The CDR3 runs to 14 residues. Germline-derived CDR1 and CDR2 are SEHNR and FQNEAQ (reference sequence). Losses at the gene ends were 6 bases for V and 2 bases for J; bases not matched to a gene: 6. The CDR3 region has the DNA TGTGCCAGCAGTTACGACAGGGGCACCTACGAGCAGTACTTC. Translation gives CASSYDRGTYEQYF.

This sequence joins TRBV27 and TRBJ2-6, with D hard to call. V lost 4 bases and J lost 2, with 6 bases in between. Germline values: CDR1 MNHEY, CDR2 SMNVEV (reference sequence). This CDR3 is 14 amino acids long. The CDR3 region has the DNA TGTGCCAGCAGTTCCCCAGCTGGGGCCAACGTCCTGACTTTC. Residues: CASSSPAGANVLTF.

The V call is TRBV2, the J call TRBJ1-4; 7 bases match TRBD1. CDR1 SNHLY and CDR2 FYNNEI come from the germline V gene. V shed 7 bases and J 5 bases; nucleotides not matched to a gene: 4. The CDR3 is made up of 13 amino acids. CDR3 nucleotides: TGTGCCAGCAAAGGACAGGTCAATGAAAAACTGTTTTTT. It encodes CASKGQVNEKLFF.

This clone was detected once. The chain has TRBV7-9 and TRBJ2-2; a possible D gene is TRBD2 (6 bases). The V gene lost 4 bases and the J gene lost 2 bases, with 14 bases spanning the gap. From germline, CDR1 is SEHNR and CDR2 FQNEAQ (reference sequence). There are 16 residues in the CDR3. CDR3 nucleotides: TGTGCCAGCAGCTCCCTGGAGGGAACAAACACCGGGGAGCTGTTTTTT. Its translation: CASSSLEGTNTGELFF.